This entry lists 30 T cell receptor beta chains sequenced from one sample in a study of cytomegalovirus exposure and HLA in healthy donors. 60 Vbeta and 13 Jbeta primers were used in PCR. Using immunoSEQ multiplex PCR, the repertoire was profiled, and TCRdb retains in-frame clones only, with some absent. The table shows 97,000 or so clones, with roughly three quarters occurring only once. Sequenced: PBMCs. The receptor set was obtained from a man aged 40-55 years in good health and CMV-seronegative.

The chain links TRBV5-1 to TRBJ2-7, with TRBD1 identical over 10 bases. Germline CDR1 reads SGHRS; CDR2 reads YFSETQ. V dropped 3 bases and J dropped 3; count of bases not matched to a gene: 9. This CDR3 is built from 16 residues. Here the CDR3 DNA reads TGCGCCAGCAGCTATGGGACAGGGGCCGCCGGCTACGAGCAGTACTTC. It translates to CASSYGTGAAGYEQYF.

The gene calls are TRBV6-1 and TRBJ1-5; D not certain. The CDR3 has 15 residues. Germline CDR1 and CDR2: MNHNS and SASEGT. The V and J ends lost 3 bases and 4 bases respectively, with 13 bases between them. CDR3 in amino acids: CASSEPGYGNQPQHF. CDR3 coding DNA: TGTGCCAGCAGTGAGCCCGGGTACGGTAATCAGCCCCAGCATTTT.

The chain joins TRBV5-4 to TRBJ2-7; D may be TRBD1 (6 bases). V gave up 1 base and J gave up 3 bases, with 11 bases separating them. From germline, CDR1 is SGHNT and CDR2 YYREEE (reference sequence). The CDR3 runs to 14 residues. This chain's CDR3 is CASSLRQGYYEQYF. The CDR3, as DNA: TGTGCCAGCAGCTTGCGGCAGGGGTACTACGAGCAGTACTTC. Looking up the rest from reference TRBV5-4 and TRBJ2-7 gives the full variable domain: ETGVTQSPTHLIKTRGQQVTLRCSSQSGHNTVSWYQQALGQGPQFIFQYYREEENGRGNFPPRFSGLQFPNYSSELNVNALELDDSALYLCASSLRQGYYEQYFGPGTRLTVT.

The rearrangement links TRBV9 to TRBJ2-3, with TRBD2 identical over 14 bases. The V and J ends lost 3 bases and 4 bases, in that order; junction bases with no gene match: 10. Germline loops: CDR1 SGDLS, CDR2 YYNGEE. The CDR3 is made up of 18 amino acids. The chain's CDR3 is CASSEGLAGAKGPDTQYF. The CDR3 DNA reads TGTGCCAGCAGCGAGGGACTAGCGGGGGCCAAGGGACCAGATACGCAGTATTTT.

The chain carries TRBV4-1 and TRBJ1-5; D may be TRBD1 (5 bases). Per the germline V gene, CDR1 is MGHRA and CDR2 is YSYEKL. This CDR3 region has 15 residues. Between the trimmed V and J ends, which lost 3 bases and 0 bases, there was a span of 9 bases. CDR3 DNA sequence: TGCGCCAGCAGCCAGTTGGGACTTAGCAATCAGCCCCAGCATTTT. Protein: CASSQLGLSNQPQHF.

The CDR3 sequence: CASSSGLGNQPQHF. CDR3 DNA sequence: TGTGCCAGCAGTTCGGGACTGGGCAATCAGCCCCAGCATTTT. This chain uses TRBV5-6 with TRBJ1-5; D is perhaps TRBD1 (5 bases). The CDR3 length is 14 residues. CDR1 SGHDT and CDR2 YYEEEE come from the germline V gene. V gave up 5 bases and J gave up 2 bases, with 11 bases separating them.

The chain carries TRBV5-1 and TRBJ1-1; D remains unclear. CDR3 length: 16 residues. Trimming left V 7 bases short and J 0 bases short, with 19 bases between. Germline V gene lookup returns CDR1 SGHRS and CDR2 YFSETQ. In DNA form, the CDR3 reads TGCGCCAGCCGAGGCGAGGGAACGCGCTTGAACACTGAAGCTTTCTTT. Translating it yields CASRGEGTRLNTEAFF.

J is TRBJ2-5 and V is TRBV18; 10 bases line up with TRBD1. This CDR3 is 16 amino acids long. CDR1 is KGHSH and CDR2 is LQKENI in the germline V gene. With 3 bases clipped from V and 4 bases from J, the junction kept 8 bases outside the gene matches. The CDR3 DNA reads TGTGCCAGCTCACCTACGGGACAGGGGAGTGGAGAGACCCAGTACTTC. This encodes CASSPTGQGSGETQYF.

V is TRBV27 and J is TRBJ1-4; D remains ambiguous. The CDR3 runs 16 residues. CDR1 and CDR2 (germline): MNHEY, SMNVEV (reference sequence). The V gene lost 3 bases and the J gene lost 5 bases, with 16 bases spanning the gap. CDR3 sequence reads: CASSFFAGRGNEKLFF. The CDR3 DNA is TGTGCCAGCAGTTTTTTCGCCGGACGGGGAAATGAAAAACTGTTTTTT.

The chain carries TRBV7-9 and TRBJ2-7; D remains ambiguous. The CDR3 loop spans 13 amino acids. Germline-derived CDR1 and CDR2 are SEHNR and FQNEAQ (reference sequence). The V gene lost 3 bases and the J gene lost 5 bases, with 11 bases spanning the gap. CDR3 sequence reads: CASSFSQFDEQYF. Written as DNA, the CDR3 is TGTGCCAGCAGCTTTTCACAGTTCGACGAGCAGTACTTC. Filled out from reference TRBV7-9 and TRBJ2-7, the complete variable domain reads DTGVSQNPRHKITKRGQNVTFRCDPISEHNRLYWYRQTLGQGPEFLTYFQNEAQLEKSRLLSDRFSAERPKGSFSTLEIQRTEQGDSAMYLCASSFSQFDEQYFGPGTRLTVT.

The chain couples TRBV7-2 to TRBJ1-1, with TRBD1 as a possible D gene (5 bases). V was clipped by 5 bases and J by 4 bases, with 14 bases between them. In germline, CDR1 is SGHTA, CDR2 FQGNSA. The CDR3 is 14 amino acids. CDR3 amino acids: CASSPRGVGTEAFF. Written as DNA, the CDR3 is TGTGCCAGCAGCCCGCGGGGGGTGGGCACTGAAGCTTTCTTT. Based on the CDR3 plus reference TRBV7-2 and TRBJ1-1, the full variable domain is GAGVSQSPSNKVTEKGKDVELRCDPISGHTALYWYRQSLGQGLEFLIYFQGNSAPDKSGLPSDRFSAERTGGSVSTLTIQRTQQEDSAVYLCASSPRGVGTEAFFGQGTRLTVV.

The chain is built from TRBV7-9 and TRBJ2-3, with a possible D match to TRBD1 (6 bases). This CDR3 has 14 residues. V shed 5 bases and J shed 2 bases, with 11 bases lying between them. From germline, CDR1 is SEHNR and CDR2 FQNEAQ (reference sequence). CDR3 protein: CASSHGQYTDTQYF. CDR3 nucleotides: TGTGCCAGCAGCCACGGACAGTACACAGATACGCAGTATTTT.

This chain links TRBV28 with TRBJ2-7; a weak D match, TRBD1 (5 bases). This CDR3 is 14 amino acids long. Per the germline V gene, CDR1 is MDHEN and CDR2 is SYDVKM. Trimming pared 2 bases from V and 5 bases from J, leaving 13 bases between. The CDR3 coding sequence is TGTGCCAGCAGTTTAAGTTCTGGGGCGAACGAGCAGTACTTC. Translated, it gives CASSLSSGANEQYF.

This rearrangement joins TRBV19 to TRBJ2-7; 8 bases match TRBD1. The germline V gene encodes CDR1 LNHDA and CDR2 SQIVND (reference sequence). Trimming took 11 bases from V and 3 from J; bases not matched to a gene: 15. The CDR3 has 15 residues. CDR3 DNA: TGTGCCGTAAGCCCCTCCGGGACAGGCCACTACGAGCAGTACTTC. This codes for CAVSPSGTGHYEQYF.

The chain has TRBV4-1 and TRBJ2-1, with D possibly matching TRBD2 (6 bases). V was clipped by 0 bases and J by 8 bases, with 17 bases between them. CDR3 length equals 16 residues. Germline V gene lookup returns CDR1 MGHRA and CDR2 YSYEKL. The CDR3 nucleotides read TGCGCCAGCAGCCAAGATAGACTAGGGATATCGCATGAGCAGTTCTTC. This encodes CASSQDRLGISHEQFF.

This chain joins TRBV6-1 and TRBJ2-3, with D tentatively TRBD1 (6 bases). The CDR3 spans 15 residues. Trimming removed 6 bases from V and 2 bases from J, with 15 bases in between. Germline CDR1 reads MNHNS; CDR2 reads SASEGT. CDR3: CASSITGFSTDTQYF. The CDR3 DNA reads TGTGCCAGCAGCATAACAGGGTTTTCCACAGATACGCAGTATTTT.

Note on this clone: The conserved final phenylalanine or tryptophan is absent from the CDR3, which likely points to a read error. It is unclear where the CDR3 begins or ends on the DNA, so no DNA is shown, and the CDR3 is as TCRdb lists it. The rearrangement links TRBV15 to TRBJ1-2; TRBD1, as called in the table, went unchecked against the DNA. The CDR3 is 12 residues long, counting both termini. Germline V CDR1 and CDR2: LNHNV, YYDKDF (reference sequence). This CDR3 is CATSRDDGQGSV.

V is TRBV27 and J is TRBJ2-7; 7 positions match TRBD1. The V gene's germline CDR1 is MNHEY and CDR2 SMNVEV (reference sequence). This CDR3 has 14 residues. The ends lost 3 bases at V and 7 bases at J; junction bases unmatched: 9. CDR3 amino acids: CASSFGTDGEEQYF. The CDR3 DNA reads as TGTGCCAGCAGTTTCGGGACAGATGGTGAGGAGCAGTACTTC.

The chain uses TRBV6-1 and TRBJ1-6, with TRBD1 as a possible D gene (5 bases). Looked up from germline, CDR1 is MNHNS and CDR2 is SASEGT. The CDR3 spans 13 residues. Trimming removed 6 bases at V and 14 bases at J, with 17 bases between. The CDR3 nucleotides read TGTGCCAGCAGCCCGGGACTGCCATCATCCCTCCACTTT. As protein: CASSPGLPSSLHF.

CDR3 in DNA: TGCGCCAGCGCTCGAGGGGACAGTATCAATCAGCCCCAGCATTTT. This codes for CASARGDSINQPQHF. The chain couples TRBV5-1 to TRBJ1-5; TRBD1 matches at 7 bases. CDR3 length: 15 amino acids. V dropped 7 bases and J dropped 3; count of bases not matched to a gene: 10. Germline V lookup: CDR1 SGHRS, CDR2 YFSETQ.

J is TRBJ2-2 and V is TRBV29-1; D might be TRBD1 (6 bases). The V gene's germline CDR1 is SQVTM and CDR2 ANQGSEA. CDR3 size: 15 residues. V was clipped by 6 bases and J by 1 base, with 15 bases between them. The CDR3 DNA reads TGCAGCGTCATGACAGGCCCAAGGAACACCGGGGAGCTGTTTTTT. Translating gives CSVMTGPRNTGELFF.

The chain employs TRBV11-2 and TRBJ2-1; 10 positions match TRBD1. Germline CDR1 is SGHAT and CDR2 is FQNNGV. The CDR3 contains 16 residues. Trimming removed 4 bases from V and 2 bases from J; junction bases left unmatched: 5. The DNA of the CDR3 is TGTGCCAGCAGCTCAGAGACAGGGGGCCCCTACAATGAGCAGTTCTTC. Protein product: CASSSETGGPYNEQFF.

This clone was picked up a small number of times. The chain couples TRBV7-7 to TRBJ2-5; TRBD1 might be the D (5 bases). CDR1 SSHAT and CDR2 FNYEAQ come from the germline V gene (reference sequence). The V and J ends lost 1 base and 7 bases respectively, with 13 bases between them. This CDR3 is 14 amino acids long. CDR3 in DNA: TGTGCCAGCAGCTTAGAAACAGGAAAGGGGACCCAGTACTTC. Its protein product is CASSLETGKGTQYF.

The chain carries TRBV6-1 and TRBJ1-5; perhaps TRBD1 as D (5 bases). Germline V CDR1 and CDR2: MNHNS, SASEGT. The CDR3 is made up of 15 amino acids. Trimming removed 4 bases from V and 3 bases from J, with 13 bases in between. CDR3 amino acids: CASSGGSLFNQPQHF. DNA of the CDR3: TGTGCCAGCAGTGGGGGCAGCCTCTTCAATCAGCCCCAGCATTTT.

The CDR3 reads CASTHRSGVGYEQYF. For the CDR3, the DNA is TGTGCCAGCACCCATAGGTCAGGGGTGGGCTACGAGCAGTACTTC. The chain uses TRBV7-9 and TRBJ2-7, with a tentative D call TRBD1 (6 bases). Deletions cut 7 bases from V and 3 bases from J, with 19 bases between. The germline V gene has CDR1 SEHNR and CDR2 FQNEAQ (reference sequence). The CDR3 extends over 15 amino acids.

The genes are TRBV5-8 and TRBJ2-3; a weak D match, TRBD2 (6 bases). The CDR3 runs to 18 residues. The V end was cut by 4 bases, the J end by 5 bases, with 26 bases between. The germline V gene encodes CDR1 SGHTS and CDR2 YDEGEE. This chain's CDR3 is CASSVSLVRAPRGDTQYF. The CDR3 DNA follows: TGTGCCAGCAGCGTGTCCCTTGTTCGGGCCCCGCGGGGAGATACGCAGTATTTT.

The CDR3: CASRLPGAGNTIYF. The DNA of the CDR3 is TGTGCCAGCAGATTACCAGGGGCTGGAAACACCATATATTTT. V usage is TRBV7-2 and J usage is TRBJ1-3; D perhaps matches TRBD1 (6 bases). The V gene lost 6 bases and the J gene lost 2 bases, with 11 bases spanning the gap. The germline V gene encodes CDR1 SGHTA and CDR2 FQGNSA. This CDR3 spans 14 amino acids.

The chain combines TRBV11-2 with TRBJ2-4; tentative D call: TRBD2 (6 bases). The CDR3 has 13 residues. Trimming shortened V by 3 bases and J by 5 bases, and 8 bases separated the two germline ends. In germline, CDR1 is SGHAT, CDR2 FQNNGV. The CDR3 bases are TGTGCCAGCAGCTTCGGGACTCAAAACATTCAGTACTTC. Protein: CASSFGTQNIQYF.

The chain has TRBV29-1 and TRBJ1-2; D is unresolved. Germline CDR1 reads SQVTM; CDR2 reads ANQGSEA. The CDR3 sequence is 12 residues long. The V gene lost 7 bases and the J gene lost 5 bases, with 14 bases spanning the gap. The CDR3 sequence: CSGDRGPYGYTF. In nucleotides, the CDR3 is TGCAGCGGAGATCGAGGGCCTTATGGCTACACCTTC.

The chain has TRBV9 and TRBJ2-7; D might be TRBD1 (5 bases). V was clipped by 3 bases and J by 1 base, with 8 bases between them. The CDR3 runs 13 residues. Per the germline V gene, CDR1 is SGDLS and CDR2 is YYNGEE. The CDR3 loop is CASSGGGSYEQYF. The CDR3 bases are TGTGCCAGCAGCGGGGGCGGATCCTACGAGCAGTACTTC.